The clone carrying this TCR beta chain was detected only once. Antigen specificity is unknown. The sample is drawn from a study of cytomegalovirus exposure and HLA in healthy donors. Study results and caveats: The authors later linked a missense DCLRE1C variant to TCR beta V- and J-gene trimming. The study put under 200 TCR beta chains on its list as cytomegalovirus-associated. A prior analysis recorded that most TCR beta V segments were productive about 87% or about 30% of the time. Analyses of presence and absence presupposed an approximately uniform sequencing depth across donors.

This PCR relied on a set of 60 Vbeta primers and 13 Jbeta primers. The protocol was immunoSEQ multiplex PCR, while the TCRdb copy is restricted to in-frame clones and leaves out a portion. The sample lists fewer than 120,000 clones, nearly 80% occurring once. Per germline, CDR1 LNHNV and CDR2 YYDKDF (reference sequence). This CDR3 spans 17 amino acids. The V end was cut by 2 bases, the J end by 0 bases, with 16 bases between. This chain links TRBV15 with TRBJ1-1; possible D gene TRBD1, 5 bases. Sequencing was carried out using PBMCs. The source of this sequence is a woman in her thirties in good health and CMV-seronegative. The CDR3 loop reads CATSRKGASGVNTEAFF. The CDR3 bases are TGTGCCACCAGCAGAAAGGGAGCATCGGGGGTGAACACTGAAGCTTTCTTT.